Listed below are T cell receptor beta chains from one sample, sequenced in a study of blood T cell repertoires in COVID-19. Assay used: immunoSEQ multiplex PCR; TCRdb lists only in-frame clones, some missing. Of some 120,000 clones in the sample, roughly 82% were seen once. The source material was peripheral blood. Every receptor here comes from a human donor in a cohort sampled during active COVID-19. The CDR3 runs from the conserved cysteine through the conserved F or W. Fields, in order: D gene, V gene, clone size, J gene, CDR3 protein, CDR3 DNA. D genes are given only for firm matches. Clone size is not always given. Where it is, it says once, few, many or a class for expanded clones.

d_call: .
v_call: TRBV29-1
clone_size: .
j_call: TRBJ1-5
cdr3_aa: CSVGDGESQHF
cdr3_nt: TGCAGCGTTGGGGATGGGGAGTCCCAGCATTTT

d_call: .
v_call: TRBV18
clone_size: .
j_call: TRBJ2-3
cdr3_aa: CASSPPVRSDTQYF
cdr3_nt: TGTGCCAGCTCACCACCGGTCAGGTCAGATACGCAGTATTTT

d_call: .
v_call: TRBV25-1
clone_size: .
j_call: TRBJ1-2
cdr3_aa: CASSDIGRYYGYTF
cdr3_nt: TGTGCCAGCAGTGATATTGGCCGTTACTATGGCTACACCTTC

d_call: TRBD1
v_call: TRBV11-2
clone_size: .
j_call: TRBJ1-4
cdr3_aa: CASSLVQGDLEKLFF
cdr3_nt: TGTGCCAGCAGCCTCGTACAGGGGGATTTGGAAAAACTGTTTTTT

d_call: TRBD1
v_call: TRBV5-4
clone_size: few
j_call: TRBJ1-1
cdr3_aa: CASSRTGGMNTEAFF
cdr3_nt: TGTGCCAGCAGCCGGACAGGAGGAATGAACACTGAAGCTTTCTTT

d_call: TRBD2
v_call: TRBV7-9
clone_size: many
j_call: TRBJ2-2
cdr3_aa: CASSLPLAGENTGELFF
cdr3_nt: TGTGCCAGCAGCTTACCACTAGCGGGAGAGAACACCGGGGAGCTGTTTTTT

d_call: TRBD2
v_call: TRBV19
clone_size: .
j_call: TRBJ2-7
cdr3_aa: CASSIRGETYEQYF
cdr3_nt: TGTGCCAGTAGTATCCGGGGGGAAACTTACGAGCAGTACTTC

d_call: TRBD1
v_call: TRBV29-1
clone_size: .
j_call: TRBJ2-5
cdr3_aa: CSVGQGKETQYF
cdr3_nt: TGCAGCGTTGGACAGGGCAAAGAGACCCAGTACTTC

d_call: TRBD1
v_call: TRBV27
clone_size: .
j_call: TRBJ1-4
cdr3_aa: CASRAPGLQGATNEKLFF
cdr3_nt: TGTGCCAGCAGGGCCCCGGGGCTACAGGGGGCGACTAATGAAAAACTGTTTTTT

d_call: TRBD2
v_call: TRBV3-1/TRBV3-2
clone_size: once
j_call: TRBJ2-3
cdr3_aa: CASSQGRGAPDTQYF
cdr3_nt: TGTGCCAGCAGCCAAGGGCGGGGGGCGCCAGATACGCAGTATTTT

d_call: .
v_call: TRBV19
clone_size: .
j_call: TRBJ2-6
cdr3_aa: CASSILALSGANVLTF
cdr3_nt: TGTGCCAGTAGTATCTTAGCTCTCTCTGGGGCCAACGTCCTGACTTTC

d_call: TRBD1
v_call: TRBV19
clone_size: once
j_call: TRBJ1-2
cdr3_aa: CASSMEAGGKKSGYTF
cdr3_nt: TGTGCCAGTAGTATGGAGGCAGGGGGAAAAAAGTCTGGCTACACCTTC

d_call: .
v_call: TRBV12-3/TRBV12-4
clone_size: few
j_call: TRBJ2-3
cdr3_aa: CASRKTGKDTQYF
cdr3_nt: TGTGCCAGCAGGAAAACAGGGAAAGATACGCAGTATTTT

d_call: TRBD2
v_call: TRBV19
clone_size: .
j_call: TRBJ2-2
cdr3_aa: CASRVAGGLTNTGELFF
cdr3_nt: TGTGCCAGTAGGGTAGCGGGGGGGCTCACGAACACCGGGGAGCTGTTTTTT

d_call: TRBD1
v_call: TRBV19
clone_size: .
j_call: TRBJ2-7
cdr3_aa: CASSAGGIYEQYF
cdr3_nt: TGTGCCAGTTCGGCAGGGGGAATATACGAGCAGTACTTC

d_call: TRBD2
v_call: TRBV7-8
clone_size: .
j_call: TRBJ2-7
cdr3_aa: CASSIVGGGGSYEQYF
cdr3_nt: TGTGCCAGCAGCATCGTTGGCGGGGGGGGTTCCTACGAGCAGTACTTC

d_call: .
v_call: TRBV18
clone_size: .
j_call: TRBJ1-4
cdr3_aa: CASSPVAPSGEKLFF
cdr3_nt: TGTGCCAGCTCACCAGTCGCACCGTCCGGTGAAAAACTGTTTTTT

d_call: .
v_call: TRBV29-1
clone_size: .
j_call: TRBJ2-6
cdr3_aa: CSVAPSGANVLTF
cdr3_nt: TGCAGCGTTGCTCCGTCTGGGGCCAACGTCCTGACTTTC

d_call: .
v_call: TRBV6-5
clone_size: .
j_call: TRBJ2-7
cdr3_aa: CASSRTDYYEQYF
cdr3_nt: TGTGCCAGCAGTCGGACAGACTACTACGAGCAGTACTTC

d_call: .
v_call: TRBV10-3
clone_size: .
j_call: TRBJ2-5
cdr3_aa: CAISGQGSETQYF
cdr3_nt: TGTGCCATCAGTGGGCAGGGTAGCGAGACCCAGTACTTC

d_call: .
v_call: TRBV6-4
clone_size: .
j_call: TRBJ2-2
cdr3_aa: CASSGAVNTGELFF
cdr3_nt: TGTGCCAGCAGTGGGGCCGTAAACACCGGGGAGCTGTTTTTT

d_call: .
v_call: TRBV5-1
clone_size: .
j_call: TRBJ2-5
cdr3_aa: CASSSSLAPYQETQYF
cdr3_nt: TGCGCCAGCAGCTCCTCGCTAGCCCCGTACCAAGAGACCCAGTACTTC

d_call: TRBD2
v_call: TRBV10-3
clone_size: once
j_call: TRBJ2-3
cdr3_aa: CAALGERGASTDTQYF
cdr3_nt: TGTGCCGCCCTGGGAGAGCGGGGGGCAAGCACAGATACGCAGTATTTT

d_call: .
v_call: TRBV6-5
clone_size: .
j_call: TRBJ2-7
cdr3_aa: CASKMTDYYEQYF
cdr3_nt: TGTGCCAGCAAGATGACAGATTACTACGAGCAGTACTTC

d_call: TRBD2
v_call: TRBV5-1
clone_size: .
j_call: TRBJ2-7
cdr3_aa: CASSLRAGDDEQYF
cdr3_nt: TGCGCCAGCAGCTTGAGAGCGGGGGATGACGAGCAGTACTTC

d_call: TRBD1
v_call: TRBV19
clone_size: .
j_call: TRBJ1-5
cdr3_aa: CASSSGTGWQGQPQHF
cdr3_nt: TGTGCCAGTAGTAGCGGGACAGGGTGGCAGGGTCAGCCCCAGCATTTT

d_call: .
v_call: TRBV18
clone_size: .
j_call: TRBJ2-2
cdr3_aa: CASSRPNSANTGELFF
cdr3_nt: TGTGCCAGCTCACGTCCGAACAGTGCGAACACCGGGGAGCTGTTTTTT

d_call: TRBD2
v_call: TRBV7-2
clone_size: once
j_call: TRBJ2-5
cdr3_aa: CASSLVHQSGGRQETQYF
cdr3_nt: TGTGCCAGCAGCTTAGTGCACCAGAGCGGGGGGCGGCAAGAGACCCAGTACTTC

d_call: TRBD2
v_call: TRBV5-5
clone_size: .
j_call: TRBJ2-7
cdr3_aa: CASSRPGLGHEQYF
cdr3_nt: TGTGCCAGCAGCAGACCGGGACTAGGGCACGAGCAGTACTTC

d_call: .
v_call: TRBV28
clone_size: .
j_call: TRBJ2-1
cdr3_aa: CASSRRWNEQFF
cdr3_nt: TGTGCCAGCAGTCGGAGGTGGAATGAGCAGTTCTTC

d_call: .
v_call: TRBV6-6
clone_size: once
j_call: TRBJ1-2
cdr3_aa: CASSPVRLFINYGYTF
cdr3_nt: TGTGCCAGCAGTCCGGTAAGACTGTTCATAAACTATGGCTACACCTTC

d_call: .
v_call: TRBV14
clone_size: .
j_call: TRBJ2-3
cdr3_aa: CASKTGLSTDTQYF
cdr3_nt: TGTGCCAGCAAGACAGGACTTAGCACAGATACGCAGTATTTT

d_call: TRBD1
v_call: TRBV6-1
clone_size: .
j_call: TRBJ2-7
cdr3_aa: CASSEYRGYEQYF
cdr3_nt: TGTGCCAGCAGTGAATACAGGGGCTACGAGCAGTACTTC

d_call: .
v_call: TRBV9
clone_size: .
j_call: TRBJ2-3
cdr3_aa: CASSGQSYSQYF
cdr3_nt: TGTGCCAGCAGCGGACAATCTTATTCGCAGTATTTT

d_call: .
v_call: TRBV5-6
clone_size: .
j_call: TRBJ1-1
cdr3_aa: CASSPGVMNTEAFF
cdr3_nt: TGTGCCAGCAGCCCCGGGGTCATGAACACTGAAGCTTTCTTT

d_call: .
v_call: TRBV5-4
clone_size: .
j_call: TRBJ1-1
cdr3_aa: CASSLVWGGGTEAFF
cdr3_nt: TGTGCCAGCAGCTTGGTGTGGGGGGGAGGCACTGAAGCTTTCTTT

d_call: .
v_call: TRBV15
clone_size: .
j_call: TRBJ1-4
cdr3_aa: CATSRDDGVSTNEKLFF
cdr3_nt: TGTGCCACCAGCAGAGATGACGGGGTCTCAACTAATGAAAAACTGTTTTTT

d_call: .
v_call: TRBV9
clone_size: .
j_call: TRBJ1-3
cdr3_aa: CASSVGTTGNTIYF
cdr3_nt: TGTGCCAGCAGCGTAGGGACAACTGGAAACACCATATATTTT

d_call: .
v_call: TRBV12-2
clone_size: few
j_call: TRBJ2-4
cdr3_aa: CASRNGQLAKNIQYF
cdr3_nt: TGTGCAAGTCGCAATGGACAACTAGCCAAAAACATTCAGTACTTC

d_call: TRBD2
v_call: TRBV5-1
clone_size: .
j_call: TRBJ2-2
cdr3_aa: CASSNGLAGGTGELFF
cdr3_nt: TGCGCCAGCAGCAACGGACTAGCGGGGGGCACCGGGGAGCTGTTTTTT

d_call: TRBD1
v_call: TRBV5-1
clone_size: .
j_call: TRBJ1-4
cdr3_aa: CASSLGGSGTDEKLFF
cdr3_nt: TGCGCCAGCAGCTTGGGGGGGTCCGGGACAGACGAAAAACTGTTTTTT

d_call: .
v_call: TRBV11-2
clone_size: .
j_call: TRBJ1-2
cdr3_aa: CASSATGSYGYTF
cdr3_nt: TGTGCCAGCAGCGCCACAGGGTCCTATGGCTACACCTTC

d_call: .
v_call: TRBV4-3
clone_size: .
j_call: TRBJ2-7
cdr3_aa: CASSQASSSDEQYF
cdr3_nt: TGCGCCAGCAGCCAAGCGTCTAGTAGCGACGAGCAGTACTTC

d_call: TRBD1
v_call: TRBV10-3
clone_size: .
j_call: TRBJ2-2
cdr3_aa: CAISERQGKAGELFF
cdr3_nt: TGTGCCATCAGTGAGCGACAGGGCAAGGCCGGGGAGCTGTTTTTT

d_call: TRBD2
v_call: TRBV3-1/TRBV3-2
clone_size: .
j_call: TRBJ2-4
cdr3_aa: CASSPGGWALAKNIQYF
cdr3_nt: TGTGCCAGCAGCCCCGGGGGGTGGGCCCTAGCCAAAAACATTCAGTACTTC

d_call: .
v_call: TRBV2
clone_size: .
j_call: TRBJ2-3
cdr3_aa: CASLGDTQYF
cdr3_nt: TGTGCCAGCCTCGGGGATACGCAGTATTTT

d_call: .
v_call: TRBV4-1
clone_size: .
j_call: TRBJ1-1
cdr3_aa: CASSRLDPGPPENTEAFF
cdr3_nt: TGCGCCAGCAGCCGGTTAGATCCAGGCCCTCCTGAGAACACTGAAGCTTTCTTT

d_call: TRBD2
v_call: TRBV5-1
clone_size: .
j_call: TRBJ2-3
cdr3_aa: CASGTSGSTDTQYF
cdr3_nt: TGCGCCAGCGGGACTAGCGGGAGCACAGATACGCAGTATTTT

d_call: TRBD1
v_call: TRBV2
clone_size: .
j_call: TRBJ1-5
cdr3_aa: CASRNSDRVQPQHF
cdr3_nt: TGTGCCAGCAGGAACTCAGACAGGGTTCAGCCCCAGCATTTT

d_call: .
v_call: TRBV5-6
clone_size: .
j_call: TRBJ1-6
cdr3_aa: CASSLASGDPLHF
cdr3_nt: TGTGCCAGCAGCTTGGCCTCAGGGGACCCCCTCCACTTT